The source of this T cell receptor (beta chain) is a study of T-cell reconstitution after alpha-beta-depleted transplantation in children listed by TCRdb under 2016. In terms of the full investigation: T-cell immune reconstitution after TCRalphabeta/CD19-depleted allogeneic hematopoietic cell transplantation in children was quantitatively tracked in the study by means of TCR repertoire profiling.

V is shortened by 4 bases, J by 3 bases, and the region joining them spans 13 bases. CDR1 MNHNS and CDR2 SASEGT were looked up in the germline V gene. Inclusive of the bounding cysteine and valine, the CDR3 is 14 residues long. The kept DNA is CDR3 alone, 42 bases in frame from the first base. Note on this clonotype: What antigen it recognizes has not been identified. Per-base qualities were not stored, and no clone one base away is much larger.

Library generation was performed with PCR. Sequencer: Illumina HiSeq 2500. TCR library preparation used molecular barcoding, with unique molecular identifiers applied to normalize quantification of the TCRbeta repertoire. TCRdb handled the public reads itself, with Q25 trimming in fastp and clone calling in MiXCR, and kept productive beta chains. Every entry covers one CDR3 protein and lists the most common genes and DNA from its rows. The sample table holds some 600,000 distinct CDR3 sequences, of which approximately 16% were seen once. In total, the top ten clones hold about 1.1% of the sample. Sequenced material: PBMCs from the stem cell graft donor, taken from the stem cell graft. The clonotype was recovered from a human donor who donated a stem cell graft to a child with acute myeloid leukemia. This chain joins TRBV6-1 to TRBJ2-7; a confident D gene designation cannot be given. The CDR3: CASSANPTYYEQYV. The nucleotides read TGTGCCAGCAGTGCCAACCCAACATACTACGAGCAGTACGTC.